This TCR beta chain was profiled in a study of cytomegalovirus exposure and HLA in healthy donors. General study points: In a later analysis, the majority of CMV-associated beta chains seemingly showed HLA restriction. Of the V segments, some could not be distinguished, including TRBV6-2 and TRBV6-3, and were excluded. In an earlier analysis, most TCR beta V segments were productive about 87% or about 30% of the time.

Likely unrecorded immune exposures existed in these nominally healthy donors. About this clone itself: Its specificity is unknown.

Use of 60 Vbeta and 13 Jbeta primers characterized the PCR. Profiling relied on immunoSEQ multiplex PCR, and the TCRdb table lists in-frame clones only, not all of them. The sample lists under 150,000 clones, about 78% seen once, with approximately 5% in the top ten. CDR3 size: 16 residues. V shed 0 bases and J shed 3 bases, with 14 bases lying between them. CDR1 is KGHSH, CDR2 LQKENI, per germline. The TCR sequence derives from a woman in her twenties or thirties in good health and CMV-seropositive. The chain joins TRBV18 to TRBJ1-1; D not resolved. Sample: PBMCs. The CDR3 coding sequence is TGTGCCAGCTCACCACCGAGAAGGGTCGGGGACACTGAAGCTTTCTTT. It specifies CASSPPRRVGDTEAFF.